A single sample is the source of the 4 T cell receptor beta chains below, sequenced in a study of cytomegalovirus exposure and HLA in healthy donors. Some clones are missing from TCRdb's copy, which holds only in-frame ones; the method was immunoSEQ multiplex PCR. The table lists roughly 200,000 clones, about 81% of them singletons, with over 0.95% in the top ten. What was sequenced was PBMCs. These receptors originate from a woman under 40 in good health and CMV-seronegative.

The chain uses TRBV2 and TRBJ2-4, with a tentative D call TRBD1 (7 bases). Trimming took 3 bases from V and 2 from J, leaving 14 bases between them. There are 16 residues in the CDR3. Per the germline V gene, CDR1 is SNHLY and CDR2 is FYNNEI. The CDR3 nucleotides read TGTGCCAGCAGTGATTGGCAGGGGGGACCCAAAAACATTCAGTACTTC. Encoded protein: CASSDWQGGPKNIQYF.

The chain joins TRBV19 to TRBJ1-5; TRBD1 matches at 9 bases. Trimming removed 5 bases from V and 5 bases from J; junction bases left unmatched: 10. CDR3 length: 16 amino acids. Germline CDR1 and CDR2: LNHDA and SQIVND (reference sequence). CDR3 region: CASSSLGQGTHQPQHF. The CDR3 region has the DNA TGTGCCAGTAGTTCTCTGGGACAGGGAACCCATCAGCCCCAGCATTTT.

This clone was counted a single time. The CDR3 protein is CASSGRLATAKNIQYF. In DNA form, the CDR3 reads TGTGCCAGCAGCGGCCGACTAGCGACTGCCAAAAACATTCAGTACTTC. The chain recombines TRBV9 with TRBJ2-4; TRBD2 aligns across 8 bases. The CDR3 loop spans 16 amino acids. J was trimmed by 1 base and V by 3 bases; bases with no gene match: 6. In germline, CDR1 is SGDLS, CDR2 YYNGEE.

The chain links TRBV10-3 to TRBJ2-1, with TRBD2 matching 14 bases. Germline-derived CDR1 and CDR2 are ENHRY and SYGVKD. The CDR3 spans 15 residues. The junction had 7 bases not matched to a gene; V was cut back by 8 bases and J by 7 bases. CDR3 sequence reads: CAIGTSGSSGNEQFF. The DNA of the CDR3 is TGTGCCATCGGGACTAGCGGGAGCTCTGGGAATGAGCAGTTCTTC.